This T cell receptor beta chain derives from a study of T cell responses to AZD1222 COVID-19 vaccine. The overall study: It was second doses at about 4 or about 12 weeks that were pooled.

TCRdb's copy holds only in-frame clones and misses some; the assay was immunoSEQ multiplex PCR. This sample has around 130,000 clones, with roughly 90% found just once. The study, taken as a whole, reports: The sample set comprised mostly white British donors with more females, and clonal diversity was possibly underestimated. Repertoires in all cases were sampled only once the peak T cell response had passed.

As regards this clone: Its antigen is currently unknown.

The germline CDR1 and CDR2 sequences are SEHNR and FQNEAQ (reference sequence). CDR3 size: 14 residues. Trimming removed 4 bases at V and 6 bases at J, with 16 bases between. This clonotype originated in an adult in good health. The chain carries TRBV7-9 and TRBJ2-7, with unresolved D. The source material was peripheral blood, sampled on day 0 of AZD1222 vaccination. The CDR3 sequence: CASSWVTAGLEQYF. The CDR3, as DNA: TGTGCCAGCAGCTGGGTAACTGCCGGGCTCGAGCAGTACTTC.